This T cell receptor (beta chain) was retrieved from a study of blood T cell repertoires in COVID-19. In the original analysis: Cell counts per sample came from amplifying reference gene primers. The data were produced by immunoSEQ multiplex PCR, yet TCRdb's version contains in-frame clones alone and is incomplete. V and J calls and clone size are given by that table; D and trimming were obtained from the DNA. This sample has 180,000 or so clones, with over 75% found just once. Germline lookup yields CDR1 SNHLY and CDR2 FYNNEI. Trimming took 6 bases from V and 0 from J; bases not matched to a gene: 6. The CDR3 totals 15 residues.

The sample comprised peripheral blood. The sequence came from a man aged 35-49 years with active or convalescent COVID-19. The chain couples TRBV2 to TRBJ2-7; 9 bases agree with TRBD1. CDR3 amino acids: CASSLDRGGSYEQYF. The CDR3 DNA is TGTGCCAGCAGCCTGGACAGGGGCGGCTCCTACGAGCAGTACTTC.